The 22 T cell receptor beta chains below were found in one sample sequenced in a study of T cell changes during pregnancy in multiple sclerosis (dated by TCRdb to the late 2010s). Libraries were made using the immunoSEQ multiplex PCR assay. The table comes from immuneACCESS by way of TCRdb, which keeps in-frame sequences with V and J called. Part of the clones is missing from these tables; in studies checked, under half for an unresolved V gene and the rest for unknown reasons. The sample contains more than 55,000 clones, 85% to 95% of them found a single time. The ten largest clones add up to 1.2% of the sample. The sample in question was peripheral blood, obtained in the third trimester of pregnancy. The receptors here all came from a female donor with multiple sclerosis, enrolled in a pregnancy study.

J is TRBJ1-2 and V is TRBV30; D remains ambiguous. The germline CDR1 and CDR2 sequences are GTSNPN and SVGIG (reference sequence). V was clipped by 3 bases and J by 4 bases, with 9 bases between them. The CDR3 loop spans 12 amino acids. CDR3 amino acids: CAWRGGPYGYTF. The CDR3 DNA follows: TGTGCCTGGAGAGGCGGGCCCTATGGCTACACCTTC.

This rearrangement joins TRBV6-6 to TRBJ1-5, with 9 positions matching TRBD1. CDR3 length: 15 residues. Unmatched junction bases numbered 3, after V lost 2 bases and J lost 4 bases. Germline CDR1 and CDR2: MNHNY and SVGAGI (reference sequence). The CDR3 nucleotides read TGTGCCAGCAGTTACGGGACAGGGCGTAATCAGCCCCAGCATTTT. This sequence encodes CASSYGTGRNQPQHF.

This clone was counted a single time. The rearrangement links TRBV6-5 to TRBJ2-7; maybe TRBD1 (6 bases). The CDR3 runs to 12 residues. With 5 bases removed from V and 6 bases from J, the gap between germline ends came to 11 bases. The germline V gene encodes CDR1 MNHEY and CDR2 SVGAGI. CDR3 loop: CASSISGAEQYF. DNA of the CDR3: TGTGCCAGCAGTATTTCAGGGGCCGAGCAGTACTTC.

The rearrangement uses TRBV5-4 and TRBJ2-7; weak D call: TRBD1 (6 bases). This CDR3 has 13 amino acids. V was clipped by 4 bases and J by 1 base, with 9 bases between them. Germline CDR1 is SGHNT and CDR2 is YYREEE (reference sequence). The CDR3, as DNA: TGTGCCAGCAGCCAGGACAGTTCCTACGAGCAGTACTTC. Its translation is CASSQDSSYEQYF.

This clone was seen only once. The chain links TRBV6-4 to TRBJ1-2; unclear D gene. In germline, CDR1 is MRHNA, CDR2 SNTAGT. The CDR3 contains 15 residues. V shed 6 bases and J shed 7 bases, with 21 bases lying between them. The CDR3 sequence: CASRSEGRSKGGYTF. The CDR3 DNA follows: TGTGCCAGCAGATCAGAGGGTCGTAGCAAGGGTGGCTACACCTTC.

V gene TRBV27 combines with J gene TRBJ2-7; weak D call: TRBD1 (5 bases). CDR1 MNHEY and CDR2 SMNVEV come from the germline V gene (reference sequence). Trimming stripped 4 bases from V and 6 bases from J, with 13 bases between. This CDR3 is built from 13 residues. CDR3 DNA sequence: TGTGCCAGCAGTTGGACATTAATCGGCGAGCAGTACTTC. Translating gives CASSWTLIGEQYF.

The rearrangement uses TRBV16 and TRBJ2-1; D ambiguous. Trimming removed 1 base from V and 2 bases from J, with 15 bases in between. Germline V CDR1 and CDR2: KGHSY, FQNENV. CDR3 length: 17 residues. For the CDR3, the DNA is TGTGCCAGCAGCCAATATGTAGGTGGTGGGCCCTACAATGAGCAGTTCTTC. It translates to CASSQYVGGGPYNEQFF.

V usage is TRBV2 and J usage is TRBJ2-1; 7 bases are shared with TRBD1. With V trimmed by 7 bases and J by 0 bases, 3 bases remained unmatched. The CDR3 is 14 residues long. CDR1 and CDR2 from the germline V gene are SNHLY and FYNNEI. CDR3 loop: CASIRDSSYNEQFF. The DNA of the CDR3 is TGTGCCAGCATTCGGGACAGCTCCTACAATGAGCAGTTCTTC.

The V gene is TRBV30, the J gene TRBJ2-5, with TRBD2 identical over 8 bases. V lost 0 bases, J lost 5 bases, and 20 bases stayed unmatched. The CDR3 totals 19 residues. Germline V gene lookup returns CDR1 GTSNPN and CDR2 SVGIG (reference sequence). Here the CDR3 reads CAWSVGTGTSGGLSETQYF. The DNA for the CDR3 is TGTGCCTGGAGTGTAGGGACGGGGACTAGTGGTGGTCTATCGGAGACCCAGTACTTC.

This clone showed up just a few times. This chain joins TRBV6-1 and TRBJ2-7; D not resolved. V gave up 2 bases and J gave up 3 bases, with 26 bases separating them. CDR1 and CDR2 from the germline V gene are MNHNS and SASEGT. CDR3 length equals 19 residues. In DNA, the CDR3 is TGTGCCAGCAGTGAAAATCCCCGATTGTTCGAGCGTAAACGCTACGAGCAGTACTTC. It yields the protein CASSENPRLFERKRYEQYF.

The V gene is TRBV2, the J gene TRBJ2-5; D is unresolved. Germline CDR1 is SNHLY and CDR2 is FYNNEI. CDR3 size: 12 residues. V shed 1 base and J shed 5 bases, with 5 bases lying between them. The CDR3 is CASSEVVETQYF. In DNA, the CDR3 is TGTGCCAGCAGTGAAGTCGTGGAGACCCAGTACTTC.

The V and J genes are TRBV11-3 and TRBJ2-3; no firm D call. The V gene's germline CDR1 is SGHNT and CDR2 YENEEA. Trimming took off 4 bases at V and 4 bases at J, with 9 bases between the two ends. This CDR3 region has 13 residues. The CDR3: CASSSGSSDTQYF. Here the CDR3 DNA reads TGTGCCAGCAGCTCCGGTTCTTCAGATACGCAGTATTTT.

The chain links TRBV7-2 to TRBJ2-3; possibly TRBD2 for D (5 bases). CDR1 is SGHTA and CDR2 is FQGNSA in the germline V gene. Between the trimmed V and J ends, which lost 2 bases and 0 bases, there was a span of 18 bases. This CDR3 has 18 amino acids. The CDR3 is CASSLLTQASWSTDTQYF. As DNA, the CDR3 is TGTGCCAGCAGCTTATTAACGCAAGCTAGCTGGAGCACAGATACGCAGTATTTT.

This clone occurred once. The rearrangement joins TRBV29-1 to TRBJ1-5, with 11 bases matching TRBD1. J gave up 2 bases and V 4 bases, and 10 bases lay outside the gene matches. Germline CDR1 is SQVTM and CDR2 is ANQGSEA. This CDR3 contains 17 residues. CDR3 coding DNA: TGCAGCGTTGCATCAAGGACAGGGGGCGCCGGCAATCAGCCCCAGCATTTT. Its translation: CSVASRTGGAGNQPQHF.

The gene calls are TRBV6-1 and TRBJ2-1; no reliable D call. Trimming stripped 3 bases from V and 11 bases from J, with 11 bases between. The CDR3 runs 12 residues. Germline lookup yields CDR1 MNHNS and CDR2 SASEGT. CDR3 nucleotide sequence: TGTGCCAGCAGTGACTCTGCCAGGAAGCAGTTCTTC. Translation: CASSDSARKQFF.

V gene TRBV9 combines with J gene TRBJ1-6, with a possible D match to TRBD1 (5 bases). Germline V gene sequence: CDR1 SGDLS, CDR2 YYNGEE. V shed 4 bases and J shed 5 bases, with 13 bases lying between them. CDR3 length equals 15 residues. In DNA, the CDR3 is TGTGCCAGCAGCACGTTCGACAGAGATAATTCACCCCTCCACTTT. Its translation is CASSTFDRDNSPLHF.

The chain is built from TRBV9 and TRBJ2-7; TRBD2 aligns across 9 bases. The CDR3 is made up of 16 amino acids. Germline CDR1 reads SGDLS; CDR2 reads YYNGEE. V was clipped by 3 bases and J by 6 bases; unmatched bases: 13. CDR3 amino acids: CASSGPSPLAGSEQYF. CDR3 nucleotide sequence: TGTGCCAGCAGCGGCCCCTCCCCGCTAGCGGGAAGCGAGCAGTACTTC. Supplemented by reference TRBV9 and TRBJ2-7, the full variable domain reads DSGVTQTPKHLITATGQRVTLRCSPRSGDLSVYWYQQSLDQGLQFLIQYYNGEERAKGNILERFSAQQFPDLHSELNLSSLELGDSALYFCASSGPSPLAGSEQYFGPGTRLTVT.

This chain uses TRBV18 with TRBJ2-7, with 7 bases fitting TRBD1. J lost 0 bases, V lost 1 base, and 3 bases had no gene match. The CDR3 covers 15 residues. In germline, CDR1 is KGHSH, CDR2 LQKENI. CDR3 DNA: TGTGCCAGCTCACCACTGGGACAGACCTCCTACGAGCAGTACTTC. Its protein is CASSPLGQTSYEQYF.

The rearrangement links TRBV7-9 to TRBJ2-7; D ambiguous. The CDR3 loop spans 15 amino acids. V lost 5 bases, J lost 2 bases, and 16 bases lay in between. Looked up from germline, CDR1 is SEHNR and CDR2 is FQNEAQ (reference sequence). CDR3 sequence reads: CASSATAPGPYEQYF. As DNA, the CDR3 is TGTGCCAGCAGCGCTACGGCACCAGGCCCCTACGAGCAGTACTTC.

CDR3: CASSSPPLGEGDTQYF. The CDR3 nucleotides are TGTGCCAGCAGTTCCCCGCCGTTAGGGGAGGGGGATACGCAGTATTTT. The chain carries TRBV28 and TRBJ2-3; 7 bases are shared with TRBD2. Germline CDR1 and CDR2: MDHEN and SYDVKM. This CDR3 is built from 16 residues. Trimming removed 4 bases from V and 6 bases from J; junction bases left unmatched: 13. The full variable domain, completed using reference TRBV28 and TRBJ2-3, is DVKVTQSSRYLVKRTGEKVFLECVQDMDHENMFWYRQDPGLGLRLIYFSYDVKMKEKGDIPEGYSVSREKKERFSLILESASTNQTSMYLCASSSPPLGEGDTQYFGPGTRLTVL.

V gene TRBV7-9 combines with J gene TRBJ2-5; tentatively, D is TRBD2 (6 bases). The CDR3 length is 13 residues. V shed 5 bases and J shed 2 bases, with 9 bases lying between them. CDR1 and CDR2 (germline): SEHNR, FQNEAQ (reference sequence). CDR3 coding DNA: TGTGCCAGCAGCCCCAGCGGGCAAGAGACCCAGTACTTC. Translated, it gives CASSPSGQETQYF.

The V gene is TRBV30, the J gene TRBJ2-7; TRBD2 aligns across 8 bases. Germline V gene lookup returns CDR1 GTSNPN and CDR2 SVGIG (reference sequence). This CDR3 region has 15 residues. V was pared by 4 bases and J by 0 bases, with 8 bases of the junction left unmatched. CDR3 loop: CAWTRGGTSSYEQYF. CDR3 nucleotide sequence: TGTGCCTGGACTAGGGGCGGGACTAGCTCCTACGAGCAGTACTTC. Variable domain in full (rest from reference TRBV30 and TRBJ2-7): SQTIHQWPATLVQPVGSPLSLECTVEGTSNPNLYWYRQAAGRGLQLLFYSVGIGQISSEVPQNLSASRPQDRQFILSSKKLLLSDSGFYLCAWTRGGTSSYEQYFGPGTRLTVT.